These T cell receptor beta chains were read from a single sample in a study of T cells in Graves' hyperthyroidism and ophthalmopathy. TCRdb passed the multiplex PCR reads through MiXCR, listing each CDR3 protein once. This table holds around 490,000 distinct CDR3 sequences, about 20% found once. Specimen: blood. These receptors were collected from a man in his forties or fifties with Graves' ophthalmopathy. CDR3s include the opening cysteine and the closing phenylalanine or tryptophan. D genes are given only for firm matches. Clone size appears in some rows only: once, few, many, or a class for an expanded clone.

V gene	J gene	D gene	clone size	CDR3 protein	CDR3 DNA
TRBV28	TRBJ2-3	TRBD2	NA	CASSPGLLRDTQYF	TGTGCCAGCAGCCCGGGACTACTCAGGGATACGCAGTATTTT
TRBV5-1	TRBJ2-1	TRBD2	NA	CASRPLAGVGNEQFF	TGCGCCAGCAGACCGCTAGCGGGAGTTGGGAATGAGCAGTTCTTC
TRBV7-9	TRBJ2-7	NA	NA	CASSPLFRTGNEQYF	TGTGCCAGCAGCCCGCTATTTCGCACAGGAAACGAGCAGTACTTC
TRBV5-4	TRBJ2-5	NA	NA	CASSLAGTQETQYF	TGTGCCAGCAGCTTGGCGGGAACCCAAGAGACCCAGTACTTC
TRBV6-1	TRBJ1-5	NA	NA	CASSPKASVNQPQHF	TGTGCCAGCAGTCCCAAGGCCTCAGTTAATCAGCCCCAGCATTTT
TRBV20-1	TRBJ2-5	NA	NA	CSAKPLETQYF	TGCAGTGCTAAGCCTCTAGAGACCCAGTACTTC
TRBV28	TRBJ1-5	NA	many	CASSLYRVGNQPQHF	TGTGCCAGCAGTTTATATAGGGTTGGGAATCAGCCCCAGCATTTT
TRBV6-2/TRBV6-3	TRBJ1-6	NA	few	CASSYSDSPLHF	TGTGCCAGCAGTTACTCGGATTCACCCCTCCACTTT
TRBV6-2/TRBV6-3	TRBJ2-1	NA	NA	CASSIGSTNEQFF	TGTGCCAGCAGCATCGGGAGTACCAATGAGCAGTTCTTC
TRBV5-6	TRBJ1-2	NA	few	CASSFQVQTLNYGYTF	TGTGCCAGCAGCTTTCAGGTCCAAACCCTTAACTATGGCTACACCTTC
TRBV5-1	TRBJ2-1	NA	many	CASRQGSGDEQFF	TGCGCCAGCAGACAGGGTTCTGGCGATGAGCAGTTCTTC
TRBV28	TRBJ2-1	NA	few	CASRLSLDEQFF	TGTGCCAGCAGACTTTCACTCGATGAGCAGTTCTTC
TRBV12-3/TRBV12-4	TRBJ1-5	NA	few	CASSARGMGNQPQHF	TGTGCCAGCAGTGCCAGGGGAATGGGGAATCAGCCCCAGCATTTT
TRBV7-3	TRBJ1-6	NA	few	CASSLQPDSPLHF	TGTGCCAGCAGCTTACAGCCGGATTCACCCCTCCACTTT
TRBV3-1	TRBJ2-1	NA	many	CASSQATTYNEQFF	TGTGCCAGCAGCCAGGCAACCACTTACAATGAGCAGTTCTTC
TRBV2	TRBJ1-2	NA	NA	CASSEARVNGYTF	TGTGCCAGCAGTGAAGCGCGAGTAAATGGCTACACCTTC
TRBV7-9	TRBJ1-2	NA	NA	CASSPRQDRWGYTF	TGTGCCAGCAGCCCAAGACAGGACCGCTGGGGCTACACCTTC
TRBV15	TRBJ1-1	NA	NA	CATSIGTYEAFF	TGTGCCACCAGCATCGGGACCTATGAAGCTTTCTTT
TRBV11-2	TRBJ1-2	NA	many	CASSPVPVDGYTF	TGTGCCAGCAGCCCCGTGCCAGTCGATGGCTACACCTTC
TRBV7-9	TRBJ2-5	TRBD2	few	CASSLTSGLQETQYF	TGTGCCAGCAGCTTGACTAGCGGATTACAAGAGACCCAGTACTTC
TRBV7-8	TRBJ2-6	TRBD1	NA	CASSPRTGRSGANVLTF	TGTGCCAGCAGCCCCAGGACAGGGCGGTCTGGGGCCAACGTCCTGACTTTC
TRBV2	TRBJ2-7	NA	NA	CASRDPGQVQYF	TGTGCCAGCAGGGATCCGGGACAAGTGCAGTACTTC
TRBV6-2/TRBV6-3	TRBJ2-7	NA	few	CASSYSRDEQYF	TGTGCCAGCAGTTACTCGCGGGACGAGCAGTACTTC
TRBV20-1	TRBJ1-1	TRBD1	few	CSAREGQGYTEAFF	TGCAGTGCTAGAGAGGGACAGGGATACACTGAAGCTTTCTTT
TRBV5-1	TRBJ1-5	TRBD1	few	CASSLSGTGAQHF	TGCGCCAGCAGCTTATCTGGGACAGGGGCCCAGCATTTT
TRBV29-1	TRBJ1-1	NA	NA	CSVVENTEAFF	TGCAGCGTTGTGGAGAATACTGAAGCTTTCTTT
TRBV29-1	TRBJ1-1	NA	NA	CSVGEAFF	TGCAGCGTTGGTGAAGCTTTCTTT
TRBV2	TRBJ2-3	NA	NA	CASSEPPGSVTDTQYF	TGTGCCAGCAGTGAACCCCCCGGGTCGGTAACAGATACGCAGTATTTT
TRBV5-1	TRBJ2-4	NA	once	CASSSGWGIENIQYF	TGCGCCAGCAGCTCGGGTTGGGGTATTGAAAACATTCAGTACTTC
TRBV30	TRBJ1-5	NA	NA	CAFKRGRNQPQHF	TGTGCATTCAAACGGGGCCGCAATCAGCCCCAGCATTTT
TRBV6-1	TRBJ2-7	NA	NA	CATRSAYEQYF	TGTGCCACCAGGTCAGCGTACGAGCAGTACTTC
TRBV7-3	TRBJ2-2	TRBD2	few	CATAPLAGGTGELFF	TGTGCCACCGCCCCGCTAGCGGGAGGTACCGGGGAGCTGTTTTTT
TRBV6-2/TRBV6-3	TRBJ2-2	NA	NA	CASSYSFPTGELFF	TGTGCCAGCAGTTACAGTTTTCCCACCGGGGAGCTGTTTTTT
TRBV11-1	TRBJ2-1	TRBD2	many	CASSGTRGGNEQFF	TGTGCCAGCAGTGGGACTAGAGGGGGCAATGAGCAGTTCTTC
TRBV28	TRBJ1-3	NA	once	CASSLASLILSGNTIYF	TGTGCCAGCAGTTTAGCCTCTCTAATCCTTTCTGGAAACACCATATATTTT
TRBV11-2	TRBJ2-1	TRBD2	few	CASSLARASGRNEQFF	TGTGCCAGCAGCTTAGCGCGGGCTAGCGGGAGAAATGAGCAGTTCTTC
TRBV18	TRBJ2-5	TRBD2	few	CASSPLPASGAHQETQYF	TGTGCCAGCTCACCTCTCCCGGCTAGCGGGGCCCACCAAGAGACCCAGTACTTC
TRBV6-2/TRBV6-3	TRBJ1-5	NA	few	CASSLTGGAQPQHF	TGTGCCAGCAGCCTGACCGGGGGTGCTCAGCCCCAGCATTTT
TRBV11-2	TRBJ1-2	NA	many	CASSLSTEYGYTF	TGTGCCAGCAGCTTAAGTACGGAGTATGGCTACACCTTC
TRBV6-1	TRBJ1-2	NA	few	CASQESGAPGYTF	TGTGCCAGCCAAGAATCGGGGGCGCCTGGCTACACCTTC
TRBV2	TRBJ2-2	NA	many	CASRAGYTGELFF	TGTGCCAGCAGGGCCGGATACACCGGGGAGCTGTTTTTT
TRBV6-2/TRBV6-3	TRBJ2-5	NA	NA	CASTNSWETQYF	TGTGCCAGCACCAACTCCTGGGAGACCCAGTACTTC
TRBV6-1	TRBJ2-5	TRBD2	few	CASSEGVWASGETQYF	TGTGCCAGCAGTGAGGGGGTCTGGGCTAGCGGGGAGACCCAGTACTTC
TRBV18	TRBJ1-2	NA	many	CASSPPNGGQAGGYTF	TGTGCCAGCTCACCACCAAACGGCGGGCAGGCAGGCGGCTACACCTTC
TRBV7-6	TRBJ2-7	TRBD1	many	CASSERSPGQGDEQYF	TGTGCCAGCAGCGAGCGATCTCCGGGACAGGGCGACGAGCAGTACTTC
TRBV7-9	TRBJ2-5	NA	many	CASSKPDWEETQYF	TGTGCCAGCAGCAAACCGGACTGGGAAGAGACCCAGTACTTC
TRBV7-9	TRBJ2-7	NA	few	CASSLVSRGSYEQYF	TGTGCCAGCAGCTTAGTTTCAAGGGGATCCTACGAGCAGTACTTC